Below, one T cell receptor (beta chain) is given with its context. The antigen is unknown. A much larger clone lies a single base off, so this may be a read error. The data are from a study of T-cell reconstitution after alpha-beta-depleted transplantation in children. The study's findings and limits: Roughly two months post-transplant, alpha-beta T cells reportedly originated from several hundred graft clones that had expanded. Among T cells one year after transplant, newly produced cells accounted for most counts and diversity.

The length of the CDR3 is 14 residues. Germline CDR1 MNHEY, CDR2 SVGAGI. Unique molecular identifiers were used to barcode this TCRbeta library. TCRdb fed the PCR reads into MiXCR, producing one record per CDR3 protein. This table has roughly 45,000 distinct CDR3 sequences, around 9% appearing once. The receptor was derived from a male patient aged 2-10 years who had a stem cell transplant for chronic granulomatous disease, so the T cells may come from the graft donor. Source: PBMCs, mostly from graft donor cells, taken 60 days after TCRalphabeta/CD19-depleted stem cell transplant. The V call is TRBV6-5, the J call TRBJ1-5; 7 bases are shared with TRBD1. CDR3 nucleotide sequence: TGTGCCAGCAGTTACTCGGGACAGAATCAGCCCCGGCATTTT. This encodes CASSYSGQNQPRHF.